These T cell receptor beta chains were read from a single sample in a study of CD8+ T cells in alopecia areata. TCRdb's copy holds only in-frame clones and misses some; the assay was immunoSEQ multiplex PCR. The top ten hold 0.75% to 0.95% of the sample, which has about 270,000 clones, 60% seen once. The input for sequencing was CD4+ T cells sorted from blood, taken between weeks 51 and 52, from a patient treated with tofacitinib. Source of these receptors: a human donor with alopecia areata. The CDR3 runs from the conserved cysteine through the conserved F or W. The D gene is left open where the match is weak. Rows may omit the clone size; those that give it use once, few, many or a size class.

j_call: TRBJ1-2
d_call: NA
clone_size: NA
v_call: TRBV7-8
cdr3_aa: CASSLGPGFSYGYTF
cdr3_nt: TGTGCCAGCAGCTTAGGCCCAGGGTTCTCCTATGGCTACACCTTC

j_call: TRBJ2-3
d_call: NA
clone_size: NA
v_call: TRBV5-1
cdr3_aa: CASSLVAGSDTQYF
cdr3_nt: TGCGCCAGCAGCTTGGTGGCAGGGTCAGATACGCAGTATTTT

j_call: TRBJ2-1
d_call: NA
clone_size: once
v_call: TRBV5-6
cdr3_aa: CASSLGAGASYNEQFF
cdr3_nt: TGTGCCAGCAGCTTGGGAGCAGGGGCTTCCTACAATGAGCAGTTCTTC

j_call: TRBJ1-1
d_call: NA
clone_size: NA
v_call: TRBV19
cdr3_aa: CASSLHRENTEAFF
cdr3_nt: TGTGCCAGTAGCCTTCACAGGGAGAACACTGAAGCTTTCTTT

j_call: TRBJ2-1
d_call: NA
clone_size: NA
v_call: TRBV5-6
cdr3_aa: CASSFSASLPYNEQFF
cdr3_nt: TGTGCCAGCAGCTTTAGCGCGTCCTTACCTTACAATGAGCAGTTCTTC

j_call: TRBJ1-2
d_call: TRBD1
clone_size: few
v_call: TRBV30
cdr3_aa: CASTGAFYGYTF
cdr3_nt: TGTGCCTCGACAGGGGCATTCTATGGCTACACCTTC

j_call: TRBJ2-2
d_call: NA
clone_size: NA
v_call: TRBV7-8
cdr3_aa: CASSLVWRTGTGELFF
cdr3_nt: TGTGCCAGCAGCTTAGTCTGGCGGACCGGCACCGGGGAGCTGTTTTTT

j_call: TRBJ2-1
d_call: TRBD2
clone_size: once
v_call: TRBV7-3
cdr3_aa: CASSFPSGGIRGEQFF
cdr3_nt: TGTGCCAGCAGCTTTCCCAGCGGGGGAATCAGGGGTGAGCAGTTCTTC

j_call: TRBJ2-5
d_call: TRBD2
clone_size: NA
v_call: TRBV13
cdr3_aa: CASSPREQETQYF
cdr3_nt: TGTGCCAGCAGCCCGCGGGAGCAAGAGACCCAGTACTTC

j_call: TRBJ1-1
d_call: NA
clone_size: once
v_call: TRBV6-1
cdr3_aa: CASVQPLTEAFF
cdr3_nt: TGTGCCAGCGTGCAGCCTTTGACTGAAGCTTTCTTT

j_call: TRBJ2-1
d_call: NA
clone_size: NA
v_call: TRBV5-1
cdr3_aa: CASSLSQSYNEQFF
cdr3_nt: TGCGCCAGCAGCTTGTCTCAGTCCTACAATGAGCAGTTCTTC

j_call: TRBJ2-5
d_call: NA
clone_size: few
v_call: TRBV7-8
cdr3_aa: CASSRGSLETQYF
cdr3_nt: TGTGCCAGCAGCCGGGGGAGTTTAGAGACCCAGTACTTC

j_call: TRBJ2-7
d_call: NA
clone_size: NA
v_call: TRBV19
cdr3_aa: CASSIGQRYEQYF
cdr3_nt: TGTGCCAGTAGTATCGGACAGCGCTACGAGCAGTACTTC

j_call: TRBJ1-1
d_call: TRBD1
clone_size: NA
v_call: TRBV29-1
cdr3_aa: CSVGTGVNTEAFF
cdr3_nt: TGCAGCGTCGGGACAGGGGTGAACACTGAAGCTTTCTTT

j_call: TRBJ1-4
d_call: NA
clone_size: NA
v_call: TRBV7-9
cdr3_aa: CASSLGEAGEKLFF
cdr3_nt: TGTGCCAGCAGCTTAGGGGAAGCCGGTGAAAAACTGTTTTTT

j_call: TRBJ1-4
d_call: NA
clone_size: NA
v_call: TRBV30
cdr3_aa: CAWSVRRSTNEKLFF
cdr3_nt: TGTGCCTGGAGTGTACGCCGGTCAACTAATGAAAAACTGTTTTTT

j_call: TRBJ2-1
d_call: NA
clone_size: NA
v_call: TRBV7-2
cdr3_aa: CASSLATDPDEQFF
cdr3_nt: TGTGCCAGCAGCTTAGCGACTGACCCAGATGAGCAGTTCTTC

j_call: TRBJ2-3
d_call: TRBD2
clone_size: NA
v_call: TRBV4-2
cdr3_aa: CASSQDRGGGTDTQYF
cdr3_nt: TGTGCCAGCAGCCAAGATCGCGGGGGGGGCACAGATACGCAGTATTTT

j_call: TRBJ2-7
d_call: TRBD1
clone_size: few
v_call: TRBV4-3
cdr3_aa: CASSQTGSSEQYF
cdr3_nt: TGCGCCAGCAGCCAGACAGGGTCCTCCGAGCAGTACTTC

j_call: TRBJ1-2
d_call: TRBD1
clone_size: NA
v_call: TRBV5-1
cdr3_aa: CASSLSTGGAGGYTF
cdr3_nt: TGCGCCAGCAGCTTATCGACAGGGGGCGCGGGTGGCTACACCTTC

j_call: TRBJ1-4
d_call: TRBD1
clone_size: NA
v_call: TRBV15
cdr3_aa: CATRKDRVTDRLFF
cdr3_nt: TGTGCCACCAGGAAGGACAGGGTGACGGATAGACTGTTTTTT

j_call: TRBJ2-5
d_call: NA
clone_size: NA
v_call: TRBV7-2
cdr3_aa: CASSPGASETQYF
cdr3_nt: TGTGCCAGCAGCCCCGGGGCTAGCGAGACCCAGTACTTC

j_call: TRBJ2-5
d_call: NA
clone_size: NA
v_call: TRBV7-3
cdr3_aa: CASSPQYQETQYF
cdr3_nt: TGTGCCAGCAGCCCCCAGTACCAAGAGACCCAGTACTTC

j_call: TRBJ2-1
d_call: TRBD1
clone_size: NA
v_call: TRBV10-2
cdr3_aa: CASERTGHEQFF
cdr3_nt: TGCGCCAGCGAACGGACAGGGCATGAGCAGTTCTTC

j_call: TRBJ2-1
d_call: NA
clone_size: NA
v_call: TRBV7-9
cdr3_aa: CASSPRGGPGNEQFF
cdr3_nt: TGTGCCAGCAGCCCCAGGGGGGGGCCGGGGAATGAGCAGTTCTTC

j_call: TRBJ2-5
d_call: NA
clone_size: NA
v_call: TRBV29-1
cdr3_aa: CSVAPDSLGAETQYF
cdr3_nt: TGCAGCGTTGCCCCTGACTCCCTCGGGGCAGAGACCCAGTACTTC

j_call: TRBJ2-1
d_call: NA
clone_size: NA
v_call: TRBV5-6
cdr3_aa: CASSRYSTRYNEQFF
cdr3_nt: TGTGCCAGCAGCCGATACAGTACCCGTTACAATGAGCAGTTCTTC

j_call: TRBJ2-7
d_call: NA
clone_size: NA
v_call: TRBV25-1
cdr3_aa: CASRLPPGEQYF
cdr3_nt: TGTGCCAGCAGGCTACCTCCGGGGGAGCAGTACTTC

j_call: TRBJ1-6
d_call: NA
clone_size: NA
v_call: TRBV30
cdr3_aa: CAWARGESYNSPLHF
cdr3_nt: TGTGCCTGGGCCCGGGGAGAATCTTATAATTCACCCCTCCACTTT

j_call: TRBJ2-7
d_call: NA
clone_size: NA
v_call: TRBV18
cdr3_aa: CASSRVSPGPFYYEQYF
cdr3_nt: TGTGCCAGCTCACGAGTATCTCCGGGACCTTTTTATTACGAGCAGTACTTC

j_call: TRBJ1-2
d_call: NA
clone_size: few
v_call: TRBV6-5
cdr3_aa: CASREAGNPYGYTF
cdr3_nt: TGTGCCAGCAGGGAAGCGGGGAATCCTTATGGCTACACCTTC

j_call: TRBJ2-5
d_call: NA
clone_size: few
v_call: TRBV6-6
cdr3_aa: CASSQRTRGETQYF
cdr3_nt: TGTGCCAGCAGCCAAAGGACAAGGGGGGAGACCCAGTACTTC

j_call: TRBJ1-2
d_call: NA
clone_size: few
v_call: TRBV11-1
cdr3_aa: CASSSFSASGYGYTF
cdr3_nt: TGTGCCAGCAGCTCTTTTTCCGCCTCGGGATATGGCTACACCTTC

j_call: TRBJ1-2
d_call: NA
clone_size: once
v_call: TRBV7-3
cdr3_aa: CASSPRGLGGYTF
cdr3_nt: TGTGCCAGCAGCCCCAGGGGCTTAGGTGGCTACACCTTC

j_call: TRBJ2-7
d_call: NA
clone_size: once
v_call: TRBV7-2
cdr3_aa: CASNAARRSDEQYF
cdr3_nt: TGTGCCAGCAACGCCGCCCGCAGGTCGGACGAGCAGTACTTC

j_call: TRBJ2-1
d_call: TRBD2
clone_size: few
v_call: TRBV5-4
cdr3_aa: CASSLGAGGPNEQFF
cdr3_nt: TGTGCCAGCAGCTTAGGAGCGGGGGGCCCTAATGAGCAGTTCTTC

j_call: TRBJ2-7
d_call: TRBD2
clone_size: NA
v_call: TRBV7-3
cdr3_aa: CASSPTSGQYEQYF
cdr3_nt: TGTGCCAGCAGCCCTACTAGCGGGCAGTACGAGCAGTACTTC

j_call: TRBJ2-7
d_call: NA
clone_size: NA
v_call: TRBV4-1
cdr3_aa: CASSQVPKAGIEQYF
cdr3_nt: TGCGCCAGCAGCCAAGTACCCAAGGCAGGGATCGAGCAGTACTTC

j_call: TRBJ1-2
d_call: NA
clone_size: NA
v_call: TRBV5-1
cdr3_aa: CASSFAQGYYGYTF
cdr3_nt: TGCGCCAGCAGCTTCGCTCAGGGGTACTATGGCTACACCTTC

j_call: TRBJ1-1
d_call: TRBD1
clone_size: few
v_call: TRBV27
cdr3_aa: CASRTGGWDTEAFF
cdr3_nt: TGTGCCAGCCGGACAGGGGGCTGGGACACTGAAGCTTTCTTT

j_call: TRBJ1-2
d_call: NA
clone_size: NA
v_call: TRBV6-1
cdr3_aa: CASSDPEQGYYHYGYTF
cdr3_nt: TGTGCCAGCAGTGACCCGGAACAGGGCTACTACCACTATGGCTACACCTTC

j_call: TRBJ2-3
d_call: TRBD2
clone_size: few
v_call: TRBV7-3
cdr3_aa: CASSSTSGGTDTQYF
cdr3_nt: TGTGCCAGCAGCTCGACTAGCGGGGGTACAGATACGCAGTATTTT

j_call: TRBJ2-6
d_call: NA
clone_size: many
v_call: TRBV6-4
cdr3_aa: CASSDNSGANVLTF
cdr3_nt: TGTGCCAGCAGTGACAACTCTGGGGCCAACGTCCTGACTTTC

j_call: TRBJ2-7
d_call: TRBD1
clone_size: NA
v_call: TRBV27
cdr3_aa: CASSFRDRGGEQYF
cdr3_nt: TGTGCCAGCAGTTTCCGGGACAGGGGTGGAGAGCAGTACTTC

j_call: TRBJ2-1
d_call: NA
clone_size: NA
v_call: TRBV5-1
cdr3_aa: CASSPGHPGGYNEQFF
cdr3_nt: TGCGCCAGCAGCCCGGGACACCCAGGGGGGTACAATGAGCAGTTCTTC

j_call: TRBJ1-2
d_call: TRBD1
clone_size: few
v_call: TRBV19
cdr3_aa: CASSPRQGDYGYTF
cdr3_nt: TGTGCCAGTAGTCCCCGACAGGGAGACTATGGCTACACCTTC

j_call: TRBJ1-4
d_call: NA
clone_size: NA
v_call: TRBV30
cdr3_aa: CAWTPRGGNEKLFF
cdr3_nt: TGTGCCTGGACCCCCAGGGGAGGTAATGAAAAACTGTTTTTT

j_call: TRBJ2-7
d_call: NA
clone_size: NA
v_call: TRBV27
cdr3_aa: CASSLDRRDEQYF
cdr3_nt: TGTGCCAGCAGTTTAGACAGGCGGGACGAGCAGTACTTC

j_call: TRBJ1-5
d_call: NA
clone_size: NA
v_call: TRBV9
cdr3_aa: CASSAATGQPQHF
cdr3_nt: TGTGCCAGCAGCGCAGCGACAGGTCAGCCCCAGCATTTT

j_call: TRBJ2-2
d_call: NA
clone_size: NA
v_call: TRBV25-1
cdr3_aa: CASKSTGELFF
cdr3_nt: TGTGCCAGCAAATCCACCGGGGAGCTGTTTTTT

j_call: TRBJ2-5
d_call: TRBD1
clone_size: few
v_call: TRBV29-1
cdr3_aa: CSAGTGVLETQYF
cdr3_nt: TGCAGCGCCGGGACAGGGGTTTTGGAGACCCAGTACTTC

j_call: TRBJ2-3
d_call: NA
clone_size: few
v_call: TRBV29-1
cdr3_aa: CSAPGEAGATDTQYF
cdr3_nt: TGCAGCGCCCCGGGGGAAGCCGGGGCCACAGATACGCAGTATTTT

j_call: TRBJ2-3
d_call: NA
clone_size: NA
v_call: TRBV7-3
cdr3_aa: CASSRTSRDTQYF
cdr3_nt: TGTGCCAGCAGCCGGACCTCGAGGGATACGCAGTATTTT

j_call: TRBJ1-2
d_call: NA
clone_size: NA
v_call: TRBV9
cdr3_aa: CASSVDLANYGYTF
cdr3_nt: TGTGCCAGCAGCGTAGACCTCGCTAACTATGGCTACACCTTC

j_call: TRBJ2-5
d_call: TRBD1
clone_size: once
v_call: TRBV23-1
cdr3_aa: CASRPGQEQETQYF
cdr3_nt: TGCGCCAGCAGACCGGGACAGGAGCAAGAGACCCAGTACTTC

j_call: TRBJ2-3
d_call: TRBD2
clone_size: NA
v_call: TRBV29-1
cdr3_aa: CSGNRGPSSGGITDTQYF
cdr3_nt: TGCAGCGGAAACAGGGGACCGTCCAGCGGGGGGATTACAGATACGCAGTATTTT

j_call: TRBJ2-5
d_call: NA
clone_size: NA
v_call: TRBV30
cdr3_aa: CAWSGRGQETQYF
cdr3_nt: TGTGCCTGGAGTGGCAGAGGGCAAGAGACCCAGTACTTC

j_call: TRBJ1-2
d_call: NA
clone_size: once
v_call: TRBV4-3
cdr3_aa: CASSQDLNSYYGYTF
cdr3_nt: TGCGCCAGCAGCCAAGATCTGAACAGCTACTATGGCTACACCTTC

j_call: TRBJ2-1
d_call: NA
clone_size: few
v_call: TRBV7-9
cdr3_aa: CASSYERQKQFF
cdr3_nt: TGTGCCAGCAGCTATGAGCGGCAAAAGCAGTTCTTC

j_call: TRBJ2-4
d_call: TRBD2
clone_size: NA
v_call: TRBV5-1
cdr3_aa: CASSLREADIQYF
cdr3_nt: TGCGCCAGCAGCCTGCGGGAGGCGGACATTCAGTACTTC